The present entry profiles one T cell receptor (beta chain) with its context. The entry originates in a study of immune characterization of retroperitoneal liposarcoma. Germline loops: CDR1 DFQATT, CDR2 SNEGSKA (reference sequence). V dropped 5 bases and J dropped 6; count of bases not matched to a gene: 7. The CDR3 has 14 amino acids. Each CDR3 protein gets one entry after TCRdb re-called the PCR reads with MiXCR. The sample includes several thousand distinct CDR3 sequences, around 40% of them seen just once. The rearrangement uses TRBV20-1 and TRBJ2-1, with 10 positions matching TRBD1. Sequencing input: tumor tissue. The TCR comes from a male donor with retroperitoneal liposarcoma. CDR3 in amino acids: CSADRGLFLNEQFF. Here the CDR3 DNA reads TGCAGTGCTGACAGGGGGCTGTTTCTCAATGAGCAGTTCTTC.